This record concerns one TCR beta chain sequence. This clonotype has a count of ten or more. No antigen is known for it. No qualities accompany the bases; no much larger clone lies one base away. This sample is drawn from a study of blood T cells in healthy people across ages (dated by TCRdb to the mid-2010s). Some background on the complete study: In model experiments, roughly one uniquely barcoded TCR beta cDNA molecule per two T cells was captured by template switching. To track age-related changes in TCR beta repertoire diversity, the study relied on deep sequencing normalized with unique cDNA molecular identifiers. The donors were divided into four age groups: young (average around 16 years), middle-aged (around 41), aged (approximately 62) and long-lived (82). To avoid experimental bias, donors of different ages were randomly spread across the sequencing lanes. Using the same blood draw, the study looked at two additional independent replicas of 1 million unique cDNA reads for two donors, one aged 18 to 30 and the other aged 80 or older. Summary of the overall study and its limitations: Because donor CMV infection status was unknown, age-related changes in expanded clonotypes were potentially confounded. Observed TCR beta diversity per million T cells fell roughly linearly with age, and a significant reduction was already apparent by age around 40. Estimates of total diversity based on one million sequenced T cells were considered lower bounds and underestimates. Compared with the aged group, the long-lived group had more naive CD4+ T cells, fewer expanded clones and increased TCR diversity, a pattern suggesting age selection. Observed TCR beta diversity correlated strongly with the percentage of naive T cells measured by flow cytometry. Bulk unsorted PBMC profiling prevented conclusive comparison of naive and antigen-experienced compartments.

Looking up the germline V gene (reference sequence) yields CDR1 DFQATT and CDR2 SNEGSKA. V loses 1 base of germline sequence and J loses 3 bases, and the interval between the two ends is 15 bases. Measured from the cysteine to the phenylalanine, the CDR3 is 16 residues long. CDR3 DNA only is kept here, 48 bases in frame from base 1. Libraries were prepared through 5' RACE. TCRdb records Illumina HiSeq 2500 as the sequencer. A second 7 to 11 cycle PCR used a sample-barcoded 5' primer and a J-beta primer mix. A unique molecular identifier was introduced onto each TCR beta cDNA molecule by a template-switch 5' adaptor carrying 12 random nucleotides. Each sample yielded at least 3 million CDR3-containing paired-end reads. First-strand cDNA was synthesized from all RNA with the Mint cDNA synthesis kit, primed by a TRBC-specific oligonucleotide. Following uracil-DNA glycosylase treatment, a first 18-cycle PCR with universal primers M1SS and BC2_uni_R was performed on all cDNA. As for the original processing: For normalization, 1 million high-quality reads were randomly selected from each sample, with every read carrying a distinct molecular identifier. Instead of being binned into consensus sequences, reads with shared molecular identifiers were discarded. CDR3 identification, clonotype clustering and error correction used MiTCR with a Q25 quality threshold and the strictest error-elimination algorithm. Lower-bound total TCR beta diversity was estimated with a nonparametric unseen species model using Euler transformation. The public reads were run again by TCRdb, first through fastp at Q25 and then through MiXCR, and only productive beta chains were kept. Here each entry gathers all rows of one CDR3 protein and keeps the most common genes and DNA. TCRdb, not the authors, supplied the V and J calls. For this sample the table gives 870,000 or so distinct CDR3 sequences, of which 29% were detected only once. Clones ranked in the top ten supply around 16% of the sample.

The roughly 42 donors, aged roughly 6 to 100 years, were systemically healthy Caucasian individuals from Russia. Ten milliliters of peripheral blood were drawn from each donor into EDTA-treated Vacutainer tubes. Ficoll-Paque density-gradient centrifugation was used to isolate PBMCs, with at least 7 million obtained per sample. Total RNA was extracted from PBMCs with Trizol reagent, with at least 5.5 micrograms obtained per sample. For every donor, an aliquot of PBMCs went through flow cytometry to measure the percentages of naive CD45RAhigh/CD27high T cells. This receptor was obtained from an elderly woman in good health. The rearranged segments are TRBV20-1 and TRBJ1-4; no D segment can be confidently identified. The sequenced sample consisted of blood. The CDR3 amino acid sequence is: CSARGRVTAANEKLFF. The DNA is as follows: TGCAGTGCTAGAGGCCGGGTAACGGCGGCTAATGAAAAACTGTTTTTT.